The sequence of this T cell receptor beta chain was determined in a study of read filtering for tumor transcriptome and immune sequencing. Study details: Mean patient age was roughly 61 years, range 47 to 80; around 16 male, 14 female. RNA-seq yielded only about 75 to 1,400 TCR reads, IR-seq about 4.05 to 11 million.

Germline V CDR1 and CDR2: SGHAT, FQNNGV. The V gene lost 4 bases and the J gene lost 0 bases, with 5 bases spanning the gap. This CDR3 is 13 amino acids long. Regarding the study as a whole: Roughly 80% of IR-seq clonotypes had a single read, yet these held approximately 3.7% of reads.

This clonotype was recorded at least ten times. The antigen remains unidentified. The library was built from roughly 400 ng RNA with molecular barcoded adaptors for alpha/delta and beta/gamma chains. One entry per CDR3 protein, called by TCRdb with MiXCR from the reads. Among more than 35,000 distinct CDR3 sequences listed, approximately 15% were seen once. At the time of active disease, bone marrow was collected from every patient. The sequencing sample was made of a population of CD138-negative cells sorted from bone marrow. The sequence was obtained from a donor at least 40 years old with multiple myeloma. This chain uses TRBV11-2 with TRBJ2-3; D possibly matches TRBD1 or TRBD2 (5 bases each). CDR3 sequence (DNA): TGTGCCAGCAGCTGGGACAGCACAGATACGCAGTATTTT. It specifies CASSWDSTDTQYF. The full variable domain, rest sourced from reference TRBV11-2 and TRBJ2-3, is EAGVAQSPRYKIIEKRQSVAFWCNPISGHATLYWYQQILGQGPKLLIQFQNNGVVDDSQLPKDRFSAERLKGVDSTLKIQPAKLEDSAVYLCASSWDSTDTQYFGPGTRLTVL.